The T cell receptor (beta chain) under discussion was sequenced for a study of blood T cell repertoires in COVID-19. Study information: Sources were T cells, B-cell-depleted T cells, or PBMCs; the material itself was cDNA or gDNA.

The CDR3 covers 13 residues. V lost 1 base to trimming and J lost 4 bases, with 7 bases between them. Original methodology: Amplification from reference gene primers served as the basis for estimated nucleated cell counts. Only in-frame clones appear in the TCRdb table, and some are missing; sequencing was by immunoSEQ multiplex PCR. V and J calls and clone size are given by that table; D and trimming were obtained from the DNA. The data contain approximately 260,000 clones, 79% of them seen just once; the ten biggest clones take up 4%. The gene calls are TRBV12-3 or TRBV12-4 and TRBJ1-1; D gene unclear. Sequenced sample: peripheral blood. The clonotype comes from a woman aged 40 to 55 with active or convalescent COVID-19. The CDR3 region has the DNA TGTGCCAGCAGTTTAGTTACAGCCACTGAAGCTTTCTTT. This sequence encodes CASSLVTATEAFF.